The clone carrying this T cell receptor (beta chain) was detected only a few times. TCRdb recomputed calls from the RT-PCR reads with MiXCR, one row per CDR3 protein. The data contain 450,000 to 550,000 distinct CDR3 sequences, 25% of them singletons. This sample is part of a study of response to subunit inactivated influenza vaccine. V lost 0 bases, J lost 8 bases, and 16 bases lay in between. Germline loops: CDR1 DFQATT, CDR2 SNEGSKA (reference sequence). This CDR3 has 15 amino acids. J is TRBJ1-4 and V is TRBV20-1; D might be TRBD1 (5 bases). This TCR was recovered from a man between 45 and 60 years old who received an inactivated influenza vaccine. This sample comprised CD4+ T cells sorted from PBMCs, obtained less than 6 days after vaccination. The CDR3 DNA reads TGCAGTGCTAGAGAACCTGGGAGAAAGGGGGAAAAACTGTTTTTT. Translating gives CSAREPGRKGEKLFF.